The entry that follows covers one T cell receptor beta chain sequence. Per the original data handling: Amplifying reference gene primers gave estimates of nucleated cell counts. Here immunoSEQ multiplex PCR was the method, and the copy in TCRdb shows in-frame clones only, minus some. V and J calls and clone size are as listed in that table; D and trimming were resolved from the DNA. Of 180,000 or so clones listed, around 85% are singletons. The data were taken from a study of blood T cell repertoires in COVID-19. Study-level background: Acute and convalescent COVID-19 specimens originated in the United States, Italy and Spain. T cells, B-cell-depleted T cells, or PBMCs supplied cDNA or gDNA.

The trim removed 4 bases at V and 2 bases at J, leaving 4 bases unmatched. From germline, CDR1 is LNHDA and CDR2 SQIVND (reference sequence). The CDR3 totals 14 residues. V is TRBV19 and J is TRBJ1-2, with TRBD1 matching 7 bases. This receptor was obtained from a human donor with active or convalescent COVID-19. The donor label of this sample is uncertain. Sequencing was carried out using peripheral blood. This CDR3 reads CASSTLTGNYGYTF. As DNA, the CDR3 is TGTGCCAGTAGTACCCTGACAGGGAACTATGGCTACACCTTC.